This note documents a single T cell receptor (beta chain) sequence. This record belongs to a study of blood T cell repertoires in COVID-19. Study at large: Both acute and convalescent COVID-19 samples were obtained from the United States, Italy and Spain. The analysed material was cDNA or gDNA that came from T cells, B-cell-depleted T cells, or PBMCs.

Per the original data handling: For nucleated cells, counts were estimated from reference gene primer amplification. Assay: immunoSEQ multiplex PCR; the TCRdb copy retains only in-frame clones and omits some. Clone size and V and J calls were adopted from that table, with D and trimming inferred from the DNA. The table has about 240,000 clones, approximately 90% seen once. This TCR was recovered from a woman in her 30s with acute COVID-19. The sequencing input was PBMCs or T cells enriched from blood (not recorded which).

CDR3 in amino acids: CASSAQGGGYGYTF. The DNA for the CDR3 is TGCGCCAGCAGTGCACAGGGGGGCGGCTATGGCTACACCTTC. The chain joins TRBV10-2 to TRBJ1-2; 8 positions agree with TRBD1. Trimming took 4 bases from V and 4 from J; bases not matched to a gene: 5. Germline-derived CDR1 and CDR2 are WSHSY and SAAADI. The CDR3 loop spans 14 amino acids.